A single sample is the source of the 17 T cell receptor beta chains below, sequenced in a study of T-cell memory formation after mild COVID-19. TCRdb redid the calling of the 5' RACE reads with MiXCR, one entry per CDR3 protein. The table has 550,000 to 700,000 distinct CDR3 sequences, 17% seen once; the top ten hold just over 8%. Sequencing was carried out using PBMCs or a T cell subset sorted from them (not recorded which). The receptors here all came from an adult woman who had mild COVID-19 (a few samples of this study predate the infection). Cell type and time point are not known.

At least ten counts were recorded for this clonotype. The rearrangement links TRBV20-1 to TRBJ2-7; D possibly corresponds to TRBD2 (5 bases). Germline CDR1 reads DFQATT; CDR2 reads SNEGSKA (reference sequence). The V end was cut by 7 bases, the J end by 3 bases, with 13 bases between. The CDR3 consists of 12 residues. DNA for the CDR3: TGCAGTGTCAGGACTCCAAACTACGAGCAGTACTTC. It encodes CSVRTPNYEQYF.

About this clonotype itself: This could be a read error, since a much larger clone is one nucleotide away. The V call is TRBV27, the J call TRBJ2-1; 9 nucleotides line up with TRBD2. Germline values: CDR1 MNHEY, CDR2 SMNVEV (reference sequence). The CDR3 is made up of 16 amino acids. V was clipped by 3 bases and J by 9 bases; unmatched bases: 12. The CDR3 reads CASSFSGGRAEGEQFF. Here the CDR3 DNA reads TGTGCCAGCAGTTTCTCGGGCGGGAGGGCAGAAGGTGAGCAGTTCTTC.

This clonotype has just a few counts. The chain recombines TRBV30 with TRBJ1-6; D possibly corresponds to TRBD1 (5 bases). The V and J ends lost 1 base and 6 bases respectively, with 10 bases between them. Germline CDR1 reads GTSNPN; CDR2 reads SVGIG (reference sequence). The CDR3 totals 14 residues. The CDR3 protein is CAWSGGISNSPLHF. The CDR3 nucleotides read TGTGCCTGGAGTGGGGGGATCAGTAATTCACCCCTCCACTTT.

The chain recombines TRBV12-3 or TRBV12-4 with TRBJ2-3; TRBD2 matches at 7 bases. There are 15 residues in the CDR3. Germline trimming cut 4 bases from V and 4 bases from J; bases unmatched to any gene: 8. The CDR3 nucleotides read TGTGCCAGCAGTTCTCAGCGGGGTGGGTCAGATACGCAGTATTTT. This encodes CASSSQRGGSDTQYF.

This clonotype was observed once. The chain recombines TRBV20-1 with TRBJ2-1; no definite D call. Trimming cost V 3 bases and J 7 bases, with 13 bases left between them. Germline CDR1 DFQATT, CDR2 SNEGSKA (reference sequence). The CDR3 consists of 13 residues. CDR3 sequence: CSASGSIRNEQFF. The CDR3 bases are TGCAGTGCTAGCGGCTCCATTAGGAATGAGCAGTTCTTC.

In this sample, this clonotype turned up a few times. V is TRBV18 and J is TRBJ2-7, with 7 bases aligning to TRBD2. V was pared by 1 base and J by 3 bases, with 6 bases of the junction left unmatched. In germline, CDR1 is KGHSH, CDR2 LQKENI. The CDR3 is 15 amino acids. This CDR3 reads CASSPRAGTNYEQYF. CDR3 sequence (DNA): TGTGCCAGCTCACCACGCGCGGGGACTAACTACGAGCAGTACTTC. Filled out from reference TRBV18 and TRBJ2-7, the complete variable domain reads NAGVMQNPRHLVRRRGQEARLRCSPMKGHSHVYWYRQLPEEGLKFMVYLQKENIIDESGMPKERFSAEFPKEGPSILRIQQVVRGDSAAYFCASSPRAGTNYEQYFGPGTRLTVT.

The V call is TRBV11-2, the J call TRBJ2-7, with 7 bases lining up with TRBD2. CDR1 and CDR2 (germline): SGHAT, FQNNGV. The junction had 4 bases not matched to a gene; V was cut back by 3 bases and J by 5 bases. There are 13 residues in the CDR3. The CDR3 sequence is CASSFLGGDEQYF. CDR3 in DNA: TGTGCCAGCAGCTTCCTGGGGGGGGACGAGCAGTACTTC.

This clonotype has a handful of counts. The rearrangement links TRBV4-3 to TRBJ2-1; 11 bases fit TRBD2. Unmatched junction bases numbered 4, after V lost 1 base and J lost 5 bases. Germline V CDR1 and CDR2: LGHNA, YSLEER. The CDR3 loop spans 16 amino acids. CDR3 loop: CASSQGPGLADNEQFF. CDR3 sequence (DNA): TGCGCCAGCAGCCAAGGCCCGGGACTAGCGGACAATGAGCAGTTCTTC.

The chain joins TRBV7-2 to TRBJ1-2, with D uncertain. Trimming removed 1 base at V and 6 bases at J, with 15 bases between. CDR1 is SGHTA, CDR2 FQGNSA, per germline. The CDR3 sequence is 15 residues long. The DNA of the CDR3 is TGTGCCAGCAGCTTAGGCGGCGGCAACCAGCATGGCTACACCTTC. It yields the protein CASSLGGGNQHGYTF.

The chain is built from TRBV5-1 and TRBJ2-2, with 9 bases lining up with TRBD2. This CDR3 has 15 residues. Germline CDR1 SGHRS, CDR2 YFSETQ. After removal of 0 bases from V and 5 bases from J, the junction contained 2 bases not matched to a gene. The CDR3 bases are TGCGCCAGCAGCTTGGCTAGCGGGACAACCGGGGAGCTGTTTTTT. It translates to CASSLASGTTGELFF.

This clonotype occurred a few times. The V and J genes are TRBV29-1 and TRBJ2-5, with TRBD1 matching over 9 bases. The CDR3 has 13 amino acids. Per germline, CDR1 SQVTM and CDR2 ANQGSEA. V shed 7 bases and J 5 bases; nucleotides not matched to a gene: 8. The CDR3 DNA reads as TGCAGCGGGCTACAGGGGGCGCGTGAGACCCAGTACTTC. Protein: CSGLQGARETQYF.

This clonotype was picked up a small number of times. The J gene is TRBJ2-1, the V gene TRBV29-1, with 7 positions matching TRBD2. The V segment lost 4 bases and the J segment 8 bases; nucleotides outside the gene matches: 11. CDR3 length: 14 residues. Per the germline V gene, CDR1 is SQVTM and CDR2 is ANQGSEA. DNA for the CDR3: TGCAGCGTTGTAAGGGGCGAGCGGGGCTATGAGCAGTTCTTC. Its protein product is CSVVRGERGYEQFF.

The V gene is TRBV15, the J gene TRBJ2-1, with TRBD2 as a possible D gene (7 bases). Germline values: CDR1 LNHNV, CDR2 YYDKDF (reference sequence). Trimming cost V 3 bases and J 8 bases, with 14 bases left between them. This CDR3 is 14 amino acids long. The CDR3 DNA is TGTGCCACCAGCAGGGGCGCGGGGGCGGATGAGCAGTTCTTC. Translation: CATSRGAGADEQFF.

The chain links TRBV15 to TRBJ2-3; D is possibly TRBD1 (8 bases). V dropped 3 bases and J dropped 4 bases, with 14 bases sitting between them. This CDR3 has 15 residues. Per the germline V gene, CDR1 is LNHNV and CDR2 is YYDKDF (reference sequence). DNA of the CDR3: TGTGCCACCAGCAGGAAACAGGGGGGGTCAGATACGCAGTATTTT. Translating gives CATSRKQGGSDTQYF.

The chain uses TRBV4-1 and TRBJ1-2, with TRBD1 matching over 9 bases. The CDR3 runs to 13 residues. The germline gives CDR1 MGHRA, CDR2 YSYEKL. Trimming took 3 bases from V and 6 from J; bases not matched to a gene: 2. The CDR3 DNA sequence: TGCGCCAGCAGCCAGGGGGACAGGGATGGCTACACCTTC. Encoded protein: CASSQGDRDGYTF.

CDR3 sequence (DNA): TGCGCCAGCAGCCAAGAACCCGGACAGAGCTATGGCTACACCTTC. Translated: CASSQEPGQSYGYTF. This chain joins TRBV4-1 and TRBJ1-2; maybe TRBD1 (6 bases). Trimming stripped 0 bases from V and 4 bases from J, with 12 bases between. CDR1 MGHRA and CDR2 YSYEKL come from the germline V gene. This CDR3 has 15 amino acids.

This clonotype was found a few times. The chain joins TRBV15 to TRBJ2-7, with TRBD1 identical over 8 bases. V lost 0 bases and J lost 6; bases outside the gene matches: 7. The CDR3 consists of 15 residues. Germline V gives CDR1 LNHNV, CDR2 YYDKDF (reference sequence). The chain's CDR3 is CATSRDGRGRSEQYF. CDR3 nucleotides: TGTGCCACCAGCAGAGATGGCAGGGGGCGAAGCGAGCAGTACTTC. The full variable domain, rest sourced from reference TRBV15 and TRBJ2-7, is DAMVIQNPRYQVTQFGKPVTLSCSQTLNHNVMYWYQQKSSQAPKLLFHYYDKDFNNEADTPDNFQSRRPNTSFCFLDIRSPGLGDTAMYLCATSRDGRGRSEQYFGPGTRLTVT.